These 16 T cell receptor beta chains share one sample of origin, sequenced in a study of T cells in Graves' hyperthyroidism and ophthalmopathy. Amplified TCR beta CDR3 regions derived from RNA transcripts. Researchers ran a first-round RT-PCR on the TCR CDR3 using the HTBI primer set. TCRdb analysed the multiplex PCR reads with MiXCR anew, one entry per CDR3 protein. The sample lists some 350,000 distinct CDR3 sequences, around 15% occurring once. Material: blood. All receptors come from a woman aged 40 to 55 with Graves' ophthalmopathy.

This clonotype was seen many times. V usage is TRBV2 and J usage is TRBJ1-3, with TRBD1 matching over 11 bases. The CDR3 is made up of 15 amino acids. Germline values: CDR1 SNHLY, CDR2 FYNNEI. V lost 8 bases and J lost 4; bases outside the gene matches: 7. CDR3 sequence reads: CASGTGGSSGNTIYF. CDR3 sequence (DNA): TGTGCCAGCGGGACAGGGGGATCGTCGGGAAACACCATATATTTT.

This clonotype was recorded many times. The chain employs TRBV12-3 or TRBV12-4 and TRBJ2-7, with D possibly TRBD2 on 7 matching bases. Trimming pared 6 bases from V and 0 bases from J, leaving 12 bases between. The CDR3 sequence is 14 residues long. CDR3 nucleotides: TGTGCCAGCAGCGCGGGGGCCCCCTCCTACGAGCAGTACTTC. Translating it yields CASSAGAPSYEQYF.

This clonotype was observed many times. The DNA of the CDR3 is TGTGCCAGCAGATACCCAAGACAGTTTGAAGCTTTCTTT. It translates to CASRYPRQFEAFF. This chain connects TRBV6-1 to TRBJ1-1, with D perhaps matching TRBD1 (5 bases). The germline V gene encodes CDR1 MNHNS and CDR2 SASEGT. This CDR3 has 13 residues. V lost 6 bases and J lost 7, with 15 bases in between.

This clonotype occurred many times. The rearrangement links TRBV12-3 or TRBV12-4 to TRBJ1-1; 10 bases fit TRBD1. CDR3 size: 14 residues. V was pared by 5 bases and J by 4 bases, with 4 bases of the junction left unmatched. The CDR3 DNA reads as TGTGCCAGCAGTCCGGGACAGGGGATCACTGAAGCTTTCTTT. Its translation: CASSPGQGITEAFF.

Written as DNA, the CDR3 is TGTGCCAGCAGTTTATCGGGGGTCCGGGGCTCACCCCTCCACTTT. Translated, it gives CASSLSGVRGSPLHF. This sequence joins TRBV27 and TRBJ1-6; weak D call: TRBD1 (5 bases). Germline CDR1 and CDR2: MNHEY and SMNVEV (reference sequence). The length of the CDR3 is 15 residues. V lost 0 bases and J lost 10, with 13 bases in between.

Many counts were recorded for this clonotype. The V gene is TRBV7-2, the J gene TRBJ2-5; 11 positions agree with TRBD2. The J segment lost 10 bases and the V segment lost 5 bases, leaving 6 bases of the junction unmatched. CDR1 and CDR2 from the germline V gene are SGHTA and FQGNSA. The CDR3 contains 13 residues. CDR3 sequence (DNA): TGTGCCAGCAGCCCCCGACTAGCGGGAATCCAGTACTTC. Residues: CASSPRLAGIQYF.

The table lists this clonotype with a few counts. The rearrangement joins TRBV7-9 to TRBJ2-1; D possibly corresponds to TRBD2 (6 bases). V lost 4 bases and J 3 bases, leaving 19 bases between the germline ends. The V gene's germline CDR1 is SEHNR and CDR2 FQNEAQ (reference sequence). CDR3 length: 17 residues. In DNA, the CDR3 is TGTGCCAGCAGCTACGGCGTGGCAGGGACTTTCTACAATGAGCAGTTCTTC. Encoded protein: CASSYGVAGTFYNEQFF.

This clonotype was counted ten times or more. The chain links TRBV6-1 to TRBJ2-2; 9 bases match TRBD2. Germline CDR1 is MNHNS and CDR2 is SASEGT. The CDR3 is made up of 15 amino acids. J gave up 4 bases and V 5 bases, and 5 bases lay outside the gene matches. The CDR3 sequence: CASSLAGAGTGELFF. CDR3 DNA sequence: TGTGCCAGCAGTTTAGCGGGAGCGGGCACCGGGGAGCTGTTTTTT.

This clonotype was observed at least ten times. The CDR3, as DNA: TGTGCCATCAGTGAGAACCAAGAGACCCAGTACTTC. Amino acids: CAISENQETQYF. The chain uses TRBV10-3 and TRBJ2-5; no definite D call. The CDR3 covers 12 residues. Germline-derived CDR1 and CDR2 are ENHRY and SYGVKD. The germline V and J ends were trimmed by 2 bases and 0 bases, with 1 base remaining between them.

In its sample, this clonotype was seen a few times. J is TRBJ2-2 and V is TRBV7-9, with 7 bases fitting TRBD2. The germline V gene encodes CDR1 SEHNR and CDR2 FQNEAQ (reference sequence). Trimming took 5 bases from V and 7 from J; bases not matched to a gene: 22. This CDR3 contains 19 residues. The CDR3 DNA is TGTGCCAGCAGCGTCCGTCCCGCTGGGAGGGGAAAGCCCGGCGGGGAGCTGTTTTTT. Encoded protein: CASSVRPAGRGKPGGELFF.

The chain carries TRBV18 and TRBJ1-2, with a weak D call TRBD1 (5 bases). Germline V gene sequence: CDR1 KGHSH, CDR2 LQKENI. CDR3 length equals 15 residues. Trimming removed 1 base at V and 2 bases at J, with 11 bases between. The CDR3 here is CASSPRREGNYGYTF. The CDR3 nucleotides read TGTGCCAGCTCACCACGAAGGGAGGGGAACTATGGCTACACCTTC.

This clonotype was seen repeatedly, ten times or more. This rearrangement joins TRBV27 to TRBJ2-4; 7 nucleotides agree with TRBD2. Germline CDR1 is MNHEY and CDR2 is SMNVEV (reference sequence). This CDR3 region has 15 residues. J lost 5 bases, V lost 0 bases, and 4 bases had no gene match. The CDR3 region is CASSLSHGRENIQYF. The CDR3 region has the DNA TGTGCCAGCAGTTTATCCCATGGGAGGGAAAACATTCAGTACTTC.

Ten or more counts support this clonotype. J is TRBJ1-6 and V is TRBV2, with TRBD1 matching 7 bases. The ends lost 6 bases at V and 1 base at J; junction bases unmatched: 15. There are 19 residues in the CDR3. The germline CDR1 and CDR2 sequences are SNHLY and FYNNEI. The DNA for the CDR3 is TGTGCCAGCAGCCAAAAAGGACAGGCGACCTGGTCCTATAATTCACCCCTCCACTTT. Translated, it gives CASSQKGQATWSYNSPLHF. The full variable domain, with the rest looked up from reference TRBV2 and TRBJ1-6, is EPEVTQTPSHQVTQMGQEVILRCVPISNHLYFYWYRQILGQKVEFLVSFYNNEISEKSEIFDDQFSVERPDGSNFTLKIRSTKLEDSAMYFCASSQKGQATWSYNSPLHFGNGTRLTVT.

This clonotype was recorded many times. The chain uses TRBV12-3 or TRBV12-4 and TRBJ1-4; weak D call: TRBD1 (5 bases). V was cut by 5 bases and J by 12 bases, with 19 bases left in between. The CDR3 spans 14 residues. The DNA of the CDR3 is TGTGCCAGCAGTCCCGGGGCCTCTGGGGCAGAACTGTTTTTT. Translating gives CASSPGASGAELFF.

The genes are TRBV12-3 or TRBV12-4 and TRBJ2-6, with D tentatively TRBD1 (6 bases). CDR3 length: 16 amino acids. Trimming removed 5 bases at V and 2 bases at J, with 13 bases between. The CDR3 protein is CASSPLAGAGANVLTF. The CDR3 DNA follows: TGTGCCAGCAGTCCCCTGGCAGGGGCTGGGGCCAACGTCCTGACTTTC.

This clonotype has a count of ten or more. The rearrangement joins TRBV2 to TRBJ2-7; no clear D gene. V lost 5 bases to trimming and J lost 3 bases, with 17 bases between them. The CDR3 is 15 residues long. Per germline, CDR1 SNHLY and CDR2 FYNNEI. The CDR3 sequence is CASSRRQPERYEQYF. The CDR3 nucleotides are TGTGCCAGCAGTCGAAGGCAGCCAGAACGCTACGAGCAGTACTTC.